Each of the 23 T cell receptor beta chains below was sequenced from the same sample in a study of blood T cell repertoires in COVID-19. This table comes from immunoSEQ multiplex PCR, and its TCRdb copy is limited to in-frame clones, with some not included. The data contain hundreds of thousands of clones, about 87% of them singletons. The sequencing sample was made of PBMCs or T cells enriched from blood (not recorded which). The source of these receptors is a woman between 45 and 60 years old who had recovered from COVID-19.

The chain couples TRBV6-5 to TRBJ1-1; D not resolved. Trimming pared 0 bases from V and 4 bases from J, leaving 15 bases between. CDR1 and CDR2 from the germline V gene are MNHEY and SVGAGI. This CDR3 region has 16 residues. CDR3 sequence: CASSYSRAGKGTEAFF. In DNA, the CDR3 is TGTGCCAGCAGTTACTCGAGGGCGGGGAAGGGCACTGAAGCTTTCTTT.

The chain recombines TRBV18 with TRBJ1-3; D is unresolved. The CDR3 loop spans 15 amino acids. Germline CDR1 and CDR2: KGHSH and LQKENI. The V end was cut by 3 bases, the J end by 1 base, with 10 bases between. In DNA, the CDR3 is TGTGCCAGCTCACCCCGACAACCGTCTGGAAACACCATATATTTT. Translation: CASSPRQPSGNTIYF.

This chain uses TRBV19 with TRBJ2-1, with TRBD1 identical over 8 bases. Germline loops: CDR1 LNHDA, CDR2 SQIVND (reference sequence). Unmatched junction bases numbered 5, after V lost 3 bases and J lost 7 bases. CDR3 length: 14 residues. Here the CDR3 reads CASSIQGARNEQFF. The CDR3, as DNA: TGTGCCAGTAGTATCCAGGGGGCGAGGAATGAGCAGTTCTTC.

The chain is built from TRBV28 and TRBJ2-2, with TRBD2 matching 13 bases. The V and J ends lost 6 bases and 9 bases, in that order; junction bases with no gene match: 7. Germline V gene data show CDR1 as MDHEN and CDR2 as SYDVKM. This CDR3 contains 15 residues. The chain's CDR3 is CASRPGTSGARELFF. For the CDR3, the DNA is TGTGCCAGCAGACCGGGGACTAGCGGGGCCCGGGAGCTGTTTTTT.

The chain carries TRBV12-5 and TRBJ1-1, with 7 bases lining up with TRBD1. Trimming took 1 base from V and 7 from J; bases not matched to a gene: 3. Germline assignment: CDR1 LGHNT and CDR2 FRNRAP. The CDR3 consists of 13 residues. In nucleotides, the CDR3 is TGTGCTAGTGGTTTGGGGACAGGACGTGAAGCTTTCTTT. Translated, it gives CASGLGTGREAFF. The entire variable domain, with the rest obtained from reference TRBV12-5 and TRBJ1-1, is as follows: DARVTQTPRHKVTEMGQEVTMRCQPILGHNTVFWYRQTMMQGLELLAYFRNRAPLDDSGMPKDRFSAEMPDATLATLKIQPSEPRDSAVYFCASGLGTGREAFFGQGTRLTVV.

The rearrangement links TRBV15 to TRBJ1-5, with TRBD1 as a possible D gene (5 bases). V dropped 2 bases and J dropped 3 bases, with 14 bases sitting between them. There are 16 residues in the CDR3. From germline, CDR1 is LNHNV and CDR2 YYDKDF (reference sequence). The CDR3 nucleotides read TGTGCCACCAGCAGATCAGGGTATGGGTCCAATCAGCCCCAGCATTTT. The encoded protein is CATSRSGYGSNQPQHF.

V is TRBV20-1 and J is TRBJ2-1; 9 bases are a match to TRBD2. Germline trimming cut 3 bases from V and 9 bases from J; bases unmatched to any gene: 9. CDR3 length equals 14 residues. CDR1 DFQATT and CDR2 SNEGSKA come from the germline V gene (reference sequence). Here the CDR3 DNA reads TGCAGTGCTAGTAAATCTAGCGGGACGGGTGAGCAGTTCTTC. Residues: CSASKSSGTGEQFF.

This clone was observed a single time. The CDR3 DNA is TGTGCCAGCAGTTTTGTCCCCTTCCCGAACACTGAAGCTTTCTTT. Encoded protein: CASSFVPFPNTEAFF. The chain is built from TRBV27 and TRBJ1-1; D not certain. Germline CDR1 reads MNHEY; CDR2 reads SMNVEV (reference sequence). This CDR3 is built from 15 residues. V was trimmed by 3 bases and J by 1 base, leaving 12 bases between them.

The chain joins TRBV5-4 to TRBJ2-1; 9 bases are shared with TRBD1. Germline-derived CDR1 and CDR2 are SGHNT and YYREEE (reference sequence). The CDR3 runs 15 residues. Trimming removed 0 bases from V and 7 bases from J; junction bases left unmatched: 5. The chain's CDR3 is CASSLGGQGPNEQFF. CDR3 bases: TGTGCCAGCAGCTTGGGGGGACAGGGTCCGAATGAGCAGTTCTTC.

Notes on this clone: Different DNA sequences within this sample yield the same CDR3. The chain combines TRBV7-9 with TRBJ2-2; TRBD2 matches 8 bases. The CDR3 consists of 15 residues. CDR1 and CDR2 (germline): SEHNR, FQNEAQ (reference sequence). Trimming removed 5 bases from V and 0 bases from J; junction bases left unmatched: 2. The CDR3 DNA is TGTGCCAGCAGCCTGGGACTAGCGAACACCGGGGAGCTGTTTTTT. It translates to CASSLGLANTGELFF. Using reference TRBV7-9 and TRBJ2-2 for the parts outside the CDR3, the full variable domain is DTGVSQNPRHKITKRGQNVTFRCDPISEHNRLYWYRQTLGQGPEFLTYFQNEAQLEKSRLLSDRFSAERPKGSFSTLEIQRTEQGDSAMYLCASSLGLANTGELFFGEGSRLTVL.

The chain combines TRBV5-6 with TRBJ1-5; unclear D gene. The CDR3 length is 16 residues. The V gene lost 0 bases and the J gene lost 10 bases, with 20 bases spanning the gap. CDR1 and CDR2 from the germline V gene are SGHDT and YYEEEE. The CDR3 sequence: CASSLDGREGNVPQHF. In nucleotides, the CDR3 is TGTGCCAGCAGCTTGGACGGCAGAGAGGGAAATGTCCCCCAGCATTTT. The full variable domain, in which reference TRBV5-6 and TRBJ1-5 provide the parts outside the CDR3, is DAGVTQSPTHLIKTRGQQVTLRCSPKSGHDTVSWYQQALGQGPQFIFQYYEEEERQRGNFPDRFSGHQFPNYSSELNVNALLLGDSALYLCASSLDGREGNVPQHFGDGTRLSIL.

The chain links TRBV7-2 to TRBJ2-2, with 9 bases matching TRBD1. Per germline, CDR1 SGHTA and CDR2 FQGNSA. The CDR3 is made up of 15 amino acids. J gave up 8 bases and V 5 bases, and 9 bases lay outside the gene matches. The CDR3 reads CASSISHRGPGELFF. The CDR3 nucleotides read TGTGCCAGCAGCATATCTCACAGGGGGCCTGGGGAGCTGTTTTTT.

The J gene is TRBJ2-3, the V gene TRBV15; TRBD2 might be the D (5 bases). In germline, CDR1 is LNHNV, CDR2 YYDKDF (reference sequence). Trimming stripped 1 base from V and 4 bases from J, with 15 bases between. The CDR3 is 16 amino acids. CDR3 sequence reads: CATSRVRASNSDTQYF. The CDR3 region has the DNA TGTGCCACCAGCAGAGTCCGGGCTAGCAACTCAGATACGCAGTATTTT.

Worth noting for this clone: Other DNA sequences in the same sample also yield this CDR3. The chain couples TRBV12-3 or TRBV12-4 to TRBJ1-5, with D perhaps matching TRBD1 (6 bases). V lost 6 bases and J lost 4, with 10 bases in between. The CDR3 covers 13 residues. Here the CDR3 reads CASSLTGNQPQHF. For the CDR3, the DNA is TGTGCCAGCAGCCTCACAGGGAATCAGCCCCAGCATTTT.

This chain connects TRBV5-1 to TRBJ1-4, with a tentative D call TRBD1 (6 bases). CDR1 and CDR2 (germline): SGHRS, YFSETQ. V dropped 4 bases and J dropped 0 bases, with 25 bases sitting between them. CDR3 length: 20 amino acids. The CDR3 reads CASSPLAQGSGDATNEKLFF. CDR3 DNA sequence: TGCGCCAGCAGCCCTCTTGCACAGGGCAGTGGGGATGCAACTAATGAAAAACTGTTTTTT.

In DNA form, the CDR3 reads TGTGCCAGCAGCACACTAGCGGGTGAAGGGTACAATGAGCAGTTCTTC. Protein product: CASSTLAGEGYNEQFF. This rearrangement joins TRBV7-3 to TRBJ2-1; TRBD2 aligns across 9 bases. This CDR3 has 16 amino acids. The germline V gene encodes CDR1 SGHTA and CDR2 FQGTGA. The J segment lost 4 bases and the V segment lost 5 bases, leaving 9 bases of the junction unmatched.

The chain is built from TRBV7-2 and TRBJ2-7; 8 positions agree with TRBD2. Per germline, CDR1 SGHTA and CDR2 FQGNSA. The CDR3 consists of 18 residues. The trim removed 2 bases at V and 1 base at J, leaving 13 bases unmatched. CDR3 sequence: CASSLRVGLLAESYEQYF. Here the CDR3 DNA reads TGTGCCAGCAGCTTAAGGGTGGGGCTACTAGCGGAATCCTACGAGCAGTACTTC.

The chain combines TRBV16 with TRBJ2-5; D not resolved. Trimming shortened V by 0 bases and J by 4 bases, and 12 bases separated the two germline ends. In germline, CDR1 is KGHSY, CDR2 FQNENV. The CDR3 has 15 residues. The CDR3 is CASSQSGQQRETQYF. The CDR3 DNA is TGTGCCAGCAGCCAATCGGGTCAACAGAGAGAGACCCAGTACTTC.

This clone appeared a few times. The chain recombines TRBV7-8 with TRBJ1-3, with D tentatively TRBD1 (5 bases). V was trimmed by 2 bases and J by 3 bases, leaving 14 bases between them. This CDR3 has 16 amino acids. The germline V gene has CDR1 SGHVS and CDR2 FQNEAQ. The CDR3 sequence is CASSLSAGRYGNTIYF. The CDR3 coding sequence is TGTGCCAGCAGCTTAAGTGCGGGGCGGTATGGAAACACCATATATTTT. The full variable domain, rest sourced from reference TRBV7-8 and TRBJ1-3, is GAGVSQSPRYKVAKRGQDVALRCDPISGHVSLFWYQQALGQGPEFLTYFQNEAQLDKSGLPSDRFFAERPEGSVSTLKIQRTQQEDSAVYLCASSLSAGRYGNTIYFGEGSWLTVV.

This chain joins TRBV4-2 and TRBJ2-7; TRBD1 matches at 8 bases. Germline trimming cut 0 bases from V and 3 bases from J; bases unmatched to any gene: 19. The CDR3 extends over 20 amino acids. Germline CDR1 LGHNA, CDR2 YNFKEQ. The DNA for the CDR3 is TGTGCCAGCAGCCAAGAACCCCAAGCTCCGACCAGGGGGCGCGACTACGAGCAGTACTTC. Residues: CASSQEPQAPTRGRDYEQYF.

The CDR3 DNA sequence: TGTGCCAGCAGTGACCTCAACACCCGCACTGAAGCTTTCTTT. Its translation is CASSDLNTRTEAFF. The chain couples TRBV25-1 to TRBJ1-1; unclear D gene. V lost 3 bases to trimming and J lost 4 bases, with 12 bases between them. This CDR3 region has 14 residues. Germline V gene data show CDR1 as MGHDK and CDR2 as SYGVNS. The whole variable domain, remainder taken from reference TRBV25-1 and TRBJ1-1, is EADIYQTPRYLVIGTGKKITLECSQTMGHDKMYWYQQDPGMELHLIHYSYGVNSTEKGDLSSESTVSRIRTEHFPLTLESARPSHTSQYLCASSDLNTRTEAFFGQGTRLTVV.

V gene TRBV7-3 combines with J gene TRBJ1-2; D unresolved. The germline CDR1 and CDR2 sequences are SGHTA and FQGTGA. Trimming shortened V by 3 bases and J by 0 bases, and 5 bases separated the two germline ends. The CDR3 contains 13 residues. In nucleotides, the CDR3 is TGTGCCAGCAGCTTCGGTCCTAACTATGGCTACACCTTC. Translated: CASSFGPNYGYTF.

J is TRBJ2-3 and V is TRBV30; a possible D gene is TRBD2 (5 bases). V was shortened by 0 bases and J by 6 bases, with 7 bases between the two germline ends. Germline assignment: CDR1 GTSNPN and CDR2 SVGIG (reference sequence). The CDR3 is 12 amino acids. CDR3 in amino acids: CAWSVRGDTQYF. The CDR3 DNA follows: TGTGCCTGGAGTGTACGCGGGGATACGCAGTATTTT.